Detailed here is one T cell receptor beta chain. This sample stems from a study of blood T cell repertoires in COVID-19. Sequenced by immunoSEQ multiplex PCR; TCRdb stores in-frame clones only, minus some. The profile shows 220,000 or so clones, less than 85% of them singletons. CDR1 and CDR2 from the germline V gene are LNHDA and SQIVND (reference sequence). V gave up 3 bases and J gave up 0 bases, with 12 bases separating them. The CDR3 is made up of 16 amino acids. The sequence was collected from a woman aged 65 to 85 with acute or convalescent COVID-19. The chain employs TRBV19 and TRBJ1-5; D uncertain. Sequenced: peripheral blood. CDR3 bases: TGTGCCAGTAGTATTGTTTCCACTTATAGCAATCAGCCCCAGCATTTT. Its translation is CASSIVSTYSNQPQHF.